This T cell receptor beta chain was recorded in a study of cytomegalovirus exposure and HLA in healthy donors. The PCR employed 60 Vbeta primers together with 13 Jbeta primers. This table comes from immunoSEQ multiplex PCR, and its TCRdb copy is limited to in-frame clones, with some not included. This table holds more than 150,000 clones, 75% to 85% found once. The sequenced sample was PBMCs. The receptor was derived from a girl between 10 and 17 years old in good health and CMV-seropositive.

The CDR3 nucleotides read TGTGCCAGCAGCTTAGTTGGACAGAACACTGAAGCTTTCTTT. As protein: CASSLVGQNTEAFF. The chain joins TRBV11-3 to TRBJ1-1, with D maybe TRBD1 (5 bases). Trimming stripped 1 base from V and 1 base from J, with 7 bases between. Germline V CDR1 and CDR2: SGHNT, YENEEA. CDR3 size: 14 residues.